This entry lists 23 T cell receptor beta chains sequenced from one sample in a study of cytomegalovirus exposure and HLA in healthy donors. With 60 Vbeta and 13 Jbeta primers, the PCR was carried out. The method was immunoSEQ multiplex PCR; TCRdb's version includes in-frame clones alone and lacks a portion of them. The sample includes about 150,000 clones. The sample consisted of PBMCs. These receptors were taken from a woman aged 50 to 60 in good health and CMV-seronegative.

The V call is TRBV6-5, the J call TRBJ1-6; D is unresolved. CDR1 and CDR2 (germline): MNHEY, SVGAGI. V was pared by 6 bases and J by 6 bases, with 12 bases between. CDR3 length: 14 residues. The CDR3, as DNA: TGTGCCAGCAGCATCCCCCTATCTAATTCACCCCTCCACTTT. Protein product: CASSIPLSNSPLHF.

This rearrangement joins TRBV2 to TRBJ2-7, with D possibly matching TRBD2 (5 bases). The CDR3 is 14 amino acids. Trimming removed 7 bases at V and 3 bases at J, with 16 bases between. The germline CDR1 and CDR2 sequences are SNHLY and FYNNEI. The CDR3 coding sequence is TGTGCCAGCACGCGGGCTAGCTCTAACTACGAGCAGTACTTC. It encodes CASTRASSNYEQYF.

The rearrangement uses TRBV30 and TRBJ1-5; TRBD1 agrees at 7 bases. Germline CDR1 GTSNPN, CDR2 SVGIG (reference sequence). CDR3 length equals 14 residues. Unmatched junction bases numbered 6, after V lost 3 bases and J lost 4 bases. The chain's CDR3 is CAWRKGTENQPQHF. The CDR3 bases are TGTGCCTGGAGAAAGGGGACAGAGAATCAGCCCCAGCATTTT.

This chain links TRBV4-2 with TRBJ1-1; TRBD1 matches at 7 bases. Trimming at V came to 0 bases and at J to 0 bases, leaving 7 bases not matched to a gene. Germline V gene lookup returns CDR1 LGHNA and CDR2 YNFKEQ. CDR3 length: 17 amino acids. The DNA for the CDR3 is TGTGCCAGCAGCCAAGATCTCGGGACAGCTATGAACACTGAAGCTTTCTTT. Amino acids: CASSQDLGTAMNTEAFF.

The gene calls are TRBV7-2 and TRBJ2-6; D is unclear. The CDR3 has 15 amino acids. Germline-derived CDR1 and CDR2 are SGHTA and FQGNSA. V dropped 6 bases and J dropped 0 bases, with 9 bases sitting between them. The CDR3 is CASSPDISGANVLTF. The DNA for the CDR3 is TGTGCCAGCAGTCCCGACATCTCTGGGGCCAACGTCCTGACTTTC.

J is TRBJ1-1 and V is TRBV4-2, with 9 bases fitting TRBD1. The J segment lost 2 bases and the V segment lost 3 bases, leaving 1 base of the junction unmatched. The CDR3 loop spans 14 amino acids. Germline loops: CDR1 LGHNA, CDR2 YNFKEQ. The CDR3 loop reads CASSHTGGNTEAFF. CDR3 nucleotide sequence: TGTGCCAGCAGCCATACAGGGGGCAACACTGAAGCTTTCTTT.

The rearrangement links TRBV7-8 to TRBJ2-7; 9 nucleotides match TRBD2. V gave up 0 bases and J gave up 7 bases; unmatched junction bases: 10. The CDR3 spans 16 residues. Looked up from germline, CDR1 is SGHVS and CDR2 is FQNEAQ. CDR3 coding DNA: TGTGCCAGCAGCTTAGCGGAAGGGGCGGGAGGGAGAGAGCAGTACTTC. This sequence encodes CASSLAEGAGGREQYF.

The chain has TRBV7-9 and TRBJ2-3, with unresolved D. The CDR3 consists of 15 residues. The ends were cut back, 3 bases at V and 4 bases at J, with 14 bases in the middle. The germline V gene encodes CDR1 SEHNR and CDR2 FQNEAQ (reference sequence). CDR3 region: CASSFFAHAADTQYF. The CDR3 coding sequence is TGTGCCAGCAGCTTTTTCGCCCACGCGGCAGATACGCAGTATTTT.

Written as DNA, the CDR3 is TGTGCCAGCAGCCGGGGACAGGGCGAGCAGTACTTC. Protein sequence: CASSRGQGEQYF. This chain links TRBV5-6 with TRBJ2-7, with 9 bases identical to TRBD1. There are 12 residues in the CDR3. With 4 bases clipped from V and 6 bases from J, the junction kept 2 bases outside the gene matches. CDR1 and CDR2 (germline): SGHDT, YYEEEE. The full variable domain, completed using reference TRBV5-6 and TRBJ2-7, is DAGVTQSPTHLIKTRGQQVTLRCSPKSGHDTVSWYQQALGQGPQFIFQYYEEEERQRGNFPDRFSGHQFPNYSSELNVNALLLGDSALYLCASSRGQGEQYFGPGTRLTVT.

The rearrangement links TRBV28 to TRBJ2-5; possibly TRBD1 for D (6 bases). This CDR3 has 14 amino acids. Germline values: CDR1 MDHEN, CDR2 SYDVKM. Trimming cost V 6 bases and J 4 bases, with 15 bases left between them. CDR3 residues: CASSRDWGPETQYF. The CDR3 DNA is TGTGCCAGCAGCCGAGATTGGGGGCCAGAGACCCAGTACTTC.

The chain has TRBV9 and TRBJ2-1; 9 bases align to TRBD2. V trimming: 3 bases; J trimming: 4 bases; junction bases outside the gene matches: 5. This CDR3 has 15 residues. Per the germline V gene, CDR1 is SGDLS and CDR2 is YYNGEE. The CDR3 nucleotides read TGTGCCAGCAGCGCGAGCGGGGGGTCTTACAATGAGCAGTTCTTC. This sequence encodes CASSASGGSYNEQFF.

The rearrangement links TRBV15 to TRBJ1-4, with D hard to call. V was clipped by 6 bases and J by 0 bases, with 14 bases between them. This CDR3 spans 16 amino acids. CDR1 is LNHNV and CDR2 is YYDKDF in the germline V gene (reference sequence). CDR3 in DNA: TGTGCCACCAGTGAGGGCGAGGTAGCAACTAATGAAAAACTGTTTTTT. Amino acid sequence: CATSEGEVATNEKLFF.

J is TRBJ2-7 and V is TRBV28; 7 bases are shared with TRBD1. The V gene's germline CDR1 is MDHEN and CDR2 SYDVKM. CDR3 length: 14 residues. V shed 6 bases and J 0 bases; nucleotides not matched to a gene: 5. Written as DNA, the CDR3 is TGTGCCAGCAGCCTCGGGACAGTCTCCTACGAGCAGTACTTC. Translating it yields CASSLGTVSYEQYF.

This chain links TRBV6-4 with TRBJ2-3; perhaps TRBD2 as D (6 bases). The CDR3 has 16 amino acids. The ends were cut back, 0 bases at V and 6 bases at J, with 16 bases in the middle. Germline assignment: CDR1 MRHNA and CDR2 SNTAGT. The CDR3 DNA is TGTGCCAGCAGTGACTCGGTTGGGGGAGGACACGATACGCAGTATTTT. Translation: CASSDSVGGGHDTQYF.

The genes are TRBV4-2 and TRBJ2-7, with 10 bases aligning to TRBD1. The V gene end was trimmed by 1 base and the J gene end by 7 bases; junction bases not matched to a gene: 4. This CDR3 has 14 amino acids. Per the germline V gene, CDR1 is LGHNA and CDR2 is YNFKEQ. The CDR3 sequence: CASSQVGQGWEQYF. CDR3 in DNA: TGTGCCAGCAGCCAAGTGGGACAGGGGTGGGAGCAGTACTTC.

The chain employs TRBV28 and TRBJ2-7, with D unclear. Germline V lookup: CDR1 MDHEN, CDR2 SYDVKM. Trimming left V 7 bases short and J 6 bases short, with 13 bases between. CDR3 size: 12 residues. Written as DNA, the CDR3 is TGTGCCAGCAATAACTGGGCCACCGAGCAGTACTTC. This codes for CASNNWATEQYF.

The chain joins TRBV7-3 to TRBJ1-2; D gene unclear. The germline CDR1 and CDR2 sequences are SGHTA and FQGTGA. CDR3 length equals 14 residues. V was pared by 1 base and J by 4 bases, with 10 bases between. The DNA of the CDR3 is TGTGCCAGCAGCTTAATCGGAGGAGGCTATGGCTACACCTTC. Its translation is CASSLIGGGYGYTF.

The V and J genes are TRBV7-3 and TRBJ2-1, with 7 bases aligning to TRBD1. Germline-derived CDR1 and CDR2 are SGHTA and FQGTGA. The CDR3 is 15 amino acids. V lost 3 bases to trimming and J lost 8 bases; unmatched junction nucleotides: 10. The DNA of the CDR3 is TGTGCCAGCAGCTTCATCCCGACAGGGAACCATGAGCAGTTCTTC. It encodes CASSFIPTGNHEQFF.

V usage is TRBV7-9 and J usage is TRBJ2-3, with TRBD2 as a possible D gene (6 bases). Trimming took 5 bases from V and 6 from J, leaving 15 bases between them. Germline V gene lookup returns CDR1 SEHNR and CDR2 FQNEAQ (reference sequence). The CDR3 totals 14 residues. CDR3 coding DNA: TGTGCCAGCAGCCCCAGCGGGCTTTGGGATACGCAGTATTTT. It codes for CASSPSGLWDTQYF. Based on the CDR3 plus reference TRBV7-9 and TRBJ2-3, the full variable domain is DTGVSQNPRHKITKRGQNVTFRCDPISEHNRLYWYRQTLGQGPEFLTYFQNEAQLEKSRLLSDRFSAERPKGSFSTLEIQRTEQGDSAMYLCASSPSGLWDTQYFGPGTRLTVL.

The J gene is TRBJ1-2, the V gene TRBV25-1; no definite D call. Looked up from germline, CDR1 is MGHDK and CDR2 is SYGVNS. CDR3 length: 15 amino acids. V dropped 2 bases and J dropped 7 bases, with 17 bases sitting between them. This chain's CDR3 is CASSEDEGGWGGYTF. The CDR3 bases are TGTGCCAGCAGTGAAGACGAGGGCGGTTGGGGTGGCTACACCTTC.

The chain is built from TRBV30 and TRBJ2-3; maybe TRBD1 (5 bases). This CDR3 is 13 amino acids long. Germline V CDR1 and CDR2: GTSNPN, SVGIG (reference sequence). Trimming stripped 2 bases from V and 3 bases from J, with 9 bases between. CDR3 coding DNA: TGTGCCTGGAGTTGGGCAGGGACAGATACGCAGTATTTT. As protein: CAWSWAGTDTQYF.

This chain joins TRBV9 and TRBJ2-3, with TRBD2 as a possible D gene (6 bases). Germline V gene data show CDR1 as SGDLS and CDR2 as YYNGEE. Trimming stripped 4 bases from V and 0 bases from J, with 15 bases between. This CDR3 contains 16 residues. CDR3 amino acids: CASSHPSASSTDTQYF. The CDR3 coding sequence is TGTGCCAGCAGCCACCCTAGCGCCTCTAGCACAGATACGCAGTATTTT.

The V call is TRBV6-6, the J call TRBJ1-2, with D unclear. Trimming stripped 5 bases from V and 6 bases from J, with 13 bases between. The CDR3 is 13 residues long. Germline V lookup: CDR1 MNHNY, CDR2 SVGAGI (reference sequence). CDR3 loop: CASSMSRENGYTF. The CDR3 nucleotides are TGTGCCAGCAGTATGTCTCGGGAAAATGGCTACACCTTC.